The 14 T cell receptor beta chains below all came from one sample that was sequenced in a study of T cell responses to AZD1222 COVID-19 vaccine. The method was immunoSEQ multiplex PCR; TCRdb's version includes in-frame clones alone and lacks a portion of them. The profile shows 150,000 to 200,000 clones, around 92% of them singletons. The sample was peripheral blood, taken on day 0 of AZD1222 vaccination. The receptors come from an adult in good health.

The V call is TRBV30, the J call TRBJ1-6; D is ambiguous. The CDR3 has 12 amino acids. V was trimmed by 3 bases and J by 10 bases, leaving 10 bases between them. Germline V lookup: CDR1 GTSNPN, CDR2 SVGIG (reference sequence). The CDR3 bases are TGTGCCTGGAGAGTCGTGGGATCACCCCTCCACTTT. This encodes CAWRVVGSPLHF.

Comments on this clone: The same CDR3 can be traced to other DNA sequences in this sample. This chain uses TRBV5-1 with TRBJ2-7, with D unclear. The CDR3 sequence is 12 residues long. Per germline, CDR1 SGHRS and CDR2 YFSETQ. V was cut by 0 bases and J by 3 bases, with 4 bases left in between. CDR3 protein: CASSLGGYEQYF. The DNA of the CDR3 is TGCGCCAGCAGCTTGGGGGGCTACGAGCAGTACTTC.

The chain carries TRBV28 and TRBJ2-1; 7 nucleotides agree with TRBD2. CDR1 and CDR2 (germline): MDHEN, SYDVKM. The V gene end was trimmed by 6 bases and the J gene end by 3 bases; junction bases not matched to a gene: 8. The CDR3 totals 15 residues. As DNA, the CDR3 is TGTGCCAGCAGCCTTGGACTAGGTATCTACAATGAGCAGTTCTTC. Translated: CASSLGLGIYNEQFF.

The rearrangement uses TRBV5-1 and TRBJ1-4; the D gene is possibly TRBD1 (6 bases). Germline V CDR1 and CDR2: SGHRS, YFSETQ. V lost 5 bases and J 1 base, leaving 12 bases between the germline ends. The CDR3 spans 15 residues. CDR3 loop: CASRLTGITNEKLFF. The CDR3 DNA sequence: TGCGCCAGCAGGCTTACAGGGATAACTAATGAAAAACTGTTTTTT.

The chain employs TRBV5-1 and TRBJ1-1; D is uncertain. This CDR3 contains 13 residues. Between the trimmed V and J ends, which lost 4 bases and 5 bases, there was a span of 12 bases. CDR1 is SGHRS, CDR2 YFSETQ, per germline. CDR3 protein: CASSAVPGTEAFF. The CDR3 DNA sequence: TGCGCCAGCAGCGCCGTCCCCGGGACTGAAGCTTTCTTT.

V is TRBV30 and J is TRBJ1-2, with D unclear. The CDR3 is 12 amino acids. CDR1 is GTSNPN, CDR2 SVGIG, per germline (reference sequence). Trimming shortened V by 3 bases and J by 7 bases, and 12 bases separated the two germline ends. The CDR3 protein is CAWSPFRAGYTF. The CDR3 region has the DNA TGTGCCTGGAGCCCCTTTAGGGCTGGCTACACCTTC.

The chain employs TRBV5-1 and TRBJ1-6; D might be TRBD1 (6 bases). This CDR3 is 15 amino acids long. V was cut by 7 bases and J by 6 bases, with 17 bases left in between. The germline gives CDR1 SGHRS, CDR2 YFSETQ. The CDR3 sequence: CASRPVGTTNSPLHF. The CDR3 DNA reads TGCGCCAGCCGCCCGGTTGGGACAACTAATTCACCCCTCCACTTT. The whole variable domain, filled in from reference TRBV5-1 and TRBJ1-6, reads KAGVTQTPRYLIKTRGQQVTLSCSPISGHRSVSWYQQTPGQGLQFLFEYFSETQRNKGNFPGRFSGRQFSNSRSEMNVSTLELGDSALYLCASRPVGTTNSPLHFGNGTRLTVT.

The chain employs TRBV19 and TRBJ1-6; 7 bases map to TRBD1. Trimming took 5 bases from V and 9 from J; bases not matched to a gene: 13. The CDR3 is 16 residues long. Germline V lookup: CDR1 LNHDA, CDR2 SQIVND (reference sequence). The CDR3 loop is CASSSRQGGIGSPLHF. Written as DNA, the CDR3 is TGTGCCAGTAGTTCCAGACAGGGTGGAATTGGTTCACCCCTCCACTTT.

This chain connects TRBV9 to TRBJ1-6; no clear D. Deletions cut 0 bases from V and 9 bases from J, with 13 bases between. Germline CDR1 is SGDLS and CDR2 is YYNGEE. This CDR3 is built from 15 residues. The CDR3 spells CASSVEQGILSPLHF. The CDR3 DNA reads as TGTGCCAGCAGCGTAGAGCAAGGGATTCTTTCACCCCTCCACTTT.

This clone was seen more than once but under ten times. V gene TRBV19 combines with J gene TRBJ1-6; 7 bases align to TRBD1. CDR1 is LNHDA, CDR2 SQIVND, per germline (reference sequence). V shed 9 bases, J shed 8 bases, and the junction held 10 bases outside the gene matches. CDR3 size: 14 residues. The CDR3 is CASKAGTAHSPLHF. The DNA for the CDR3 is TGTGCCAGCAAGGCCGGGACAGCCCATTCACCCCTCCACTTT.

The V and J genes are TRBV27 and TRBJ1-4; D uncertain. There are 14 residues in the CDR3. Germline V gene sequence: CDR1 MNHEY, CDR2 SMNVEV (reference sequence). The V gene lost 5 bases and the J gene lost 6 bases, with 13 bases spanning the gap. The CDR3 region has the DNA TGTGCCAGCAGTCCCCCCGGGTCGGATGAAAAACTGTTTTTT. Protein product: CASSPPGSDEKLFF.

The chain is built from TRBV7-9 and TRBJ2-7; D may be TRBD1 or TRBD2 (5 bases each). This CDR3 is 12 amino acids long. Germline CDR1 and CDR2: SEHNR and FQNEAQ (reference sequence). V was trimmed by 5 bases and J by 7 bases, leaving 12 bases between them. Written as DNA, the CDR3 is TGTGCCAGCAGCCCGGGACGCGGGGAGCAGTACTTC. Its translation: CASSPGRGEQYF.

This rearrangement joins TRBV24-1 to TRBJ1-6; D not resolved. The CDR3 spans 12 residues. Germline lookup yields CDR1 KGHDR and CDR2 SFDVKD. V lost 9 bases and J lost 9, with 11 bases in between. CDR3 sequence: CATRLGISPLHF. DNA of the CDR3: TGTGCCACCCGCCTTGGGATTTCACCCCTCCACTTT.

The J gene is TRBJ1-1, the V gene TRBV30, with D uncertain. CDR1 and CDR2 from the germline V gene are GTSNPN and SVGIG (reference sequence). V was shortened by 0 bases and J by 1 base, with 9 bases between the two germline ends. The CDR3 spans 14 residues. This CDR3 is CAWSVNGPNTEAFF. The CDR3 DNA is TGTGCCTGGAGTGTAAACGGTCCGAACACTGAAGCTTTCTTT.